The T cell receptor beta chain under discussion was sequenced for a study of cytomegalovirus exposure and HLA in healthy donors. 13 Jbeta primers and 60 Vbeta primers were used for the PCR. Profiling relied on immunoSEQ multiplex PCR, and the TCRdb table lists in-frame clones only, not all of them. The sample consists of 85,000 to 120,000 clones, approximately 79% of them appearing once. Trimming at V came to 3 bases and at J to 8 bases, leaving 6 bases not matched to a gene. CDR1 is SGHVS, CDR2 FNYEAQ, per germline. There are 15 residues in the CDR3. The sequence came from a man between 60 and 75 years old in good health and CMV-seronegative. Sequencing was performed on PBMCs. The V call is TRBV7-6, the J call TRBJ1-4, with 10 bases matching TRBD1. The CDR3 region has the DNA TGTGCCAGCAGCTTCGGGGGACAGGGGCGGGAAAAACTGTTTTTT. Translating gives CASSFGGQGREKLFF.